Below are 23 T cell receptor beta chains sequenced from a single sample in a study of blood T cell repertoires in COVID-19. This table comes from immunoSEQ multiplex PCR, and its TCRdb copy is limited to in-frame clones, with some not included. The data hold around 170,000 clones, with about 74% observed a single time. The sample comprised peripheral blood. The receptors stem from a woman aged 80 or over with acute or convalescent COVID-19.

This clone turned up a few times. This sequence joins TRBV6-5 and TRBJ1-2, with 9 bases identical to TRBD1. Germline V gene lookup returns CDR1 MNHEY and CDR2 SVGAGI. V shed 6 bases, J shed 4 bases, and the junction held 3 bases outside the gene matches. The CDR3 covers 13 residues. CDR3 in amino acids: CASSVDRGYGYTF. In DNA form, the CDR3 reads TGTGCCAGCAGCGTGGACAGGGGCTATGGCTACACCTTC.

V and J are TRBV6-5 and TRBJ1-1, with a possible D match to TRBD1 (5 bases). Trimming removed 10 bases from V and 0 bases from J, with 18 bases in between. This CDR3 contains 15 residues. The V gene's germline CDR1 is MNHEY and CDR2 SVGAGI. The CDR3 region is CATRSRQTVNTEAFF. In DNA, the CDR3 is TGTGCCACCCGATCGAGACAGACTGTGAACACTGAAGCTTTCTTT.

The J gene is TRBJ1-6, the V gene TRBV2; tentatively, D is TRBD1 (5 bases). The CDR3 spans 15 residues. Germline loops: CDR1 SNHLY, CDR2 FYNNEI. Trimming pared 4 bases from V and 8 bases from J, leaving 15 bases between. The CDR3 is CASSVGVGVYSPLHF. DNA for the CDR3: TGTGCCAGCAGTGTAGGGGTTGGAGTTTATTCACCCCTCCACTTT.

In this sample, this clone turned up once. The CDR3 DNA follows: TGTGCCAGCAGTCAAATCGGGGGGGTCCAAGAGACCCAGTACTTC. Its protein is CASSQIGGVQETQYF. V usage is TRBV3-1 (or the pseudogene TRBV3-2) and J usage is TRBJ2-5; TRBD2 matches 8 bases. Trimming at V came to 6 bases and at J to 1 base, leaving 7 bases not matched to a gene. Per the germline V gene, CDR1 is LGHDT and CDR2 is YNNKEL (reference sequence). This CDR3 is 15 amino acids long.

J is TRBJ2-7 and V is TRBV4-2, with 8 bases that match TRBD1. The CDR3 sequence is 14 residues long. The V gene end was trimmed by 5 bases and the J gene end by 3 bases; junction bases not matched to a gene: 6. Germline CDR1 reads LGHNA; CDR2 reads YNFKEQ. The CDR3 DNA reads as TGTGCCAGCAGCTGGACAGGGTCGGACTACGAGCAGTACTTC. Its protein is CASSWTGSDYEQYF.

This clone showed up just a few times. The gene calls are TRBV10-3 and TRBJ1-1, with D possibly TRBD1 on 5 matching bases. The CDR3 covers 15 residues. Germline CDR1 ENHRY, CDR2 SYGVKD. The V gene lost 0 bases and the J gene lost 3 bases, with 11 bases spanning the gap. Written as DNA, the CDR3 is TGTGCCATCAGTGAGTCAGGGGCAGAACACACTGAAGCTTTCTTT. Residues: CAISESGAEHTEAFF.

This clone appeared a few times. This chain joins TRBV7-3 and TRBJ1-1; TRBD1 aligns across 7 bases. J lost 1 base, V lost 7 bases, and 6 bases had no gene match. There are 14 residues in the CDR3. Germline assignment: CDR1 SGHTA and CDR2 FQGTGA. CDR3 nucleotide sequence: TGTGCCAGCAACTCGGGACAGCCGAACACTGAAGCTTTCTTT. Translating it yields CASNSGQPNTEAFF.

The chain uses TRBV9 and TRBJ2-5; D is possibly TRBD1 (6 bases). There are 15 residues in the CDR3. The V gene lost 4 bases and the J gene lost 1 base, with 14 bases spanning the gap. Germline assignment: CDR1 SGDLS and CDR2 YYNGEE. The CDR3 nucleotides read TGTGCCAGCAGCCCAACCCCGGACAGCCAAGAGACCCAGTACTTC. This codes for CASSPTPDSQETQYF.

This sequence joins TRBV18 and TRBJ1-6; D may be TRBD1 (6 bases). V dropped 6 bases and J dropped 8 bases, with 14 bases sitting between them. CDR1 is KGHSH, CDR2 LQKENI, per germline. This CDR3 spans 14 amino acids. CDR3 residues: CASSPGTYDSPLHF. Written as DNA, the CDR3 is TGTGCCAGCTCCCCAGGGACATATGATTCACCCCTCCACTTT.

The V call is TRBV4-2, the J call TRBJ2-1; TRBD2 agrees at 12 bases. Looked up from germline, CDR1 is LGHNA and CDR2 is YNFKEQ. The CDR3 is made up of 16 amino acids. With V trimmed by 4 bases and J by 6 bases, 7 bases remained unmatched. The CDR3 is CASSPRLAGVPNEQFF. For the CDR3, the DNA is TGTGCCAGCAGCCCGAGACTAGCGGGAGTGCCCAATGAGCAGTTCTTC.

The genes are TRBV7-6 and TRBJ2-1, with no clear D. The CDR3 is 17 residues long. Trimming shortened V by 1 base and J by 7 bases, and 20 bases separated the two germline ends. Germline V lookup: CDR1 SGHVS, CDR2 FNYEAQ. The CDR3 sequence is CASSLVSPPQASNEQFF. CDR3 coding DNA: TGTGCCAGCAGCTTAGTGTCGCCCCCGCAAGCATCAAATGAGCAGTTCTTC.

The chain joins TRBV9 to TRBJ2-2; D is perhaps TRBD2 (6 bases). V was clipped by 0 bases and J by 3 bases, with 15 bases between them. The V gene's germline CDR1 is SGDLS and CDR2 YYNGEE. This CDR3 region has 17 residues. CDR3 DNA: TGTGCCAGCAGCGTAGGCTACGGGAGAGGGTACACCGGGGAGCTGTTTTTT. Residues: CASSVGYGRGYTGELFF. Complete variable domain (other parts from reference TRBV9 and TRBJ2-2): DSGVTQTPKHLITATGQRVTLRCSPRSGDLSVYWYQQSLDQGLQFLIQYYNGEERAKGNILERFSAQQFPDLHSELNLSSLELGDSALYFCASSVGYGRGYTGELFFGEGSRLTVL.

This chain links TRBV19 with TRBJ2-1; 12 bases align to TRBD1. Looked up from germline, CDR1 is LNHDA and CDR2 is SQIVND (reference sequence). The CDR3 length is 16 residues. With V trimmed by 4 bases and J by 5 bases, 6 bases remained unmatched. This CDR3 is CASSRKGTGGNNEQFF. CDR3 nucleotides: TGTGCCAGTAGTAGAAAAGGGACAGGGGGCAACAATGAGCAGTTCTTC.

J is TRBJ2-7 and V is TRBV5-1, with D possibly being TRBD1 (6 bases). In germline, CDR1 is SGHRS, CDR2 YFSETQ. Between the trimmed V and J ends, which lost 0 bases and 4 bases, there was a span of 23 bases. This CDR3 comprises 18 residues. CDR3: CASSLAQGGTYVPYEQYF. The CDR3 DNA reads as TGCGCCAGCAGCTTGGCGCAAGGGGGTACATACGTACCGTACGAGCAGTACTTC. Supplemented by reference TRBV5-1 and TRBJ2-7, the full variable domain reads KAGVTQTPRYLIKTRGQQVTLSCSPISGHRSVSWYQQTPGQGLQFLFEYFSETQRNKGNFPGRFSGRQFSNSRSEMNVSTLELGDSALYLCASSLAQGGTYVPYEQYFGPGTRLTVT.

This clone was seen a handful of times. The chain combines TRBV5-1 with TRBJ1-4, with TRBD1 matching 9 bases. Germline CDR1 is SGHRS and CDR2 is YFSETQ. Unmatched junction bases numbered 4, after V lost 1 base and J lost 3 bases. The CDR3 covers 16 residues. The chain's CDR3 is CASSLTGGPANEKLFF. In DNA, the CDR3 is TGCGCCAGCAGCTTGACAGGGGGCCCAGCTAATGAAAAACTGTTTTTT.

CDR3 bases: TGCGCCAGCAGCTTTGGGACAGGGGACTACGAGCAGTACTTC. This translates into CASSFGTGDYEQYF. The chain uses TRBV5-1 and TRBJ2-7; 10 bases align to TRBD1. The CDR3 loop spans 14 amino acids. With V trimmed by 2 bases and J by 3 bases, 2 bases remained unmatched. Germline V gives CDR1 SGHRS, CDR2 YFSETQ.

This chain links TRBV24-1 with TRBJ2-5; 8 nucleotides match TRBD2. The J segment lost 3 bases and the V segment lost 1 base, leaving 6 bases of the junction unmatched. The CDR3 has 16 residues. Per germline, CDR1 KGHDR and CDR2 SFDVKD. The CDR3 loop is CATSDLPGRAEETQYF. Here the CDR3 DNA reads TGTGCCACCAGTGATTTACCCGGGAGGGCAGAAGAGACCCAGTACTTC.

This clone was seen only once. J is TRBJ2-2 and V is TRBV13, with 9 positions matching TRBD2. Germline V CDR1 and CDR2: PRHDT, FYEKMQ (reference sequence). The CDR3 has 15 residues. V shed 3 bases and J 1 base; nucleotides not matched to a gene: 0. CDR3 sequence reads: CASSFSGRNTGELFF. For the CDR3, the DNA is TGTGCCAGCAGCTTTAGCGGGAGGAACACCGGGGAGCTGTTTTTT.

The CDR3 nucleotides read TGTGCCAGCAGCCAACTCGGTGGCAGGGGGAGCGAAGGCTACACCTTC. Its translation is CASSQLGGRGSEGYTF. The chain has TRBV16 and TRBJ1-2, with 7 positions matching TRBD1. The CDR3 is 16 residues long. Looked up from germline, CDR1 is KGHSY and CDR2 is FQNENV. After removal of 2 bases from V and 8 bases from J, the junction contained 14 bases not matched to a gene.

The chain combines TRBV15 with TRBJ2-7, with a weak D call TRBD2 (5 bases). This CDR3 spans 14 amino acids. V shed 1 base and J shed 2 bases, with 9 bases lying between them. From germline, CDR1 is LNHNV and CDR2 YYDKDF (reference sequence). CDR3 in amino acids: CATSRGGDTYEQYF. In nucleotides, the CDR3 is TGTGCCACCAGCAGAGGGGGAGATACCTACGAGCAGTACTTC.

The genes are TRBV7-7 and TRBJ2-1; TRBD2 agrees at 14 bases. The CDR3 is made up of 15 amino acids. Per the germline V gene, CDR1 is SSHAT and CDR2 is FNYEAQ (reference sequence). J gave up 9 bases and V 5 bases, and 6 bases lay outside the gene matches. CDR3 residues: CASSEGLAGVVEQFF. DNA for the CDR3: TGTGCCAGCAGCGAGGGACTAGCGGGAGTAGTTGAGCAGTTCTTC.

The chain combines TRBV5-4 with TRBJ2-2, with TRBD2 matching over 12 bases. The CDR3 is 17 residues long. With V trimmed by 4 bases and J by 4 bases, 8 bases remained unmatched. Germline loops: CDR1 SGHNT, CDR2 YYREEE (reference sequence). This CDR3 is CASSIRLAGGVTGELFF. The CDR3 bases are TGTGCCAGCAGCATACGGCTAGCGGGAGGGGTCACCGGGGAGCTGTTTTTT.

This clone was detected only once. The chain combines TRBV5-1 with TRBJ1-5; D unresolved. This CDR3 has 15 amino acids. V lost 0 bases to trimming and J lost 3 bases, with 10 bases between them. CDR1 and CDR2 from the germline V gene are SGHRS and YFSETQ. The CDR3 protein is CASSLGTGSNQPQHF. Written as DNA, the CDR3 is TGCGCCAGCAGCTTGGGAACGGGTTCCAATCAGCCCCAGCATTTT.